Listed here are 19 T cell receptor beta chains from one sample, sequenced in a study of T cell clonality in common variable immunodeficiency (dated by TCRdb to 2013 to 2016). Libraries were constructed by the immunoSEQ multiplex PCR assay. Entries here come from immuneACCESS through TCRdb and include only in-frame sequences with V and J called. Some clones fail to appear in such tables; in the studies checked, an unresolved V gene covers under half of the shortfall, and the cause of the remainder is unknown. The sample comprises over 55,000 clones, and every one was counted more than once. The top ten clonotypes cover approximately 1.7% of the sample. Sequences were obtained from peripheral blood mononuclear cells. The receptors stem from a person aged 18 to 75 in good health.

There are many counts of this clone. The read gets to within 3 residues of the CDR3 end, and the germline J gene fills in the rest. This chain joins TRBV20-1 and TRBJ2-3; perhaps TRBD2 as D (6 bases). The CDR3 totals 14 residues. Germline V lookup: CDR1 DFQATT, CDR2 SNEGSKA (reference sequence). Trimming removed 5 bases from V and 0 bases from J, with 12 bases in between. Partial CDR3 DNA: TGCAGTGCTCGATCGGGGACTAGCACAGATACG. Protein: CSARSGTSTDT. The complete CDR3 reads CSARSGTSTDTQYF.

This clone was picked up many times. The read halts 3 residues ahead of the CDR3 end, with the missing end drawn from the germline J gene. The V call is TRBV20-1, the J call TRBJ2-7; 11 bases match TRBD2. The CDR3 is made up of 14 amino acids. The V gene's germline CDR1 is DFQATT and CDR2 SNEGSKA (reference sequence). J was trimmed by 3 bases and V by 5 bases; bases with no gene match: 6. Partial CDR3 DNA: TGCAGTGCTTCGACTAGCGGGAAAGTCTACGAG. As protein: CSASTSGKVYE. The complete CDR3 reads CSASTSGKVYEQYF.

This clone occurred many times. The missing CDR3 end, 3 residues past where the read stops, is filled in from the germline J gene. The rearrangement links TRBV6-1 to TRBJ2-7; perhaps TRBD2 as D (5 bases). The CDR3 sequence is 14 residues long. The V and J ends lost 1 base and 3 bases respectively, with 10 bases between them. Germline CDR1 MNHNS, CDR2 SASEGT. The CDR3 sequence is CASSEVSADYEQYF. CDR3 DNA, as far as it was read: TGTGCCAGCAGTGAAGTTAGCGCCGACTACGAG.

This clone has a handful of counts. Coverage ceases 3 residues before the CDR3 finishes, and the germline J gene fills in the end. The rearrangement uses TRBV2 and TRBJ1-6; 11 bases agree with TRBD1. The J segment lost 7 bases and the V segment lost 6 bases, leaving 5 bases of the junction unmatched. This CDR3 spans 15 amino acids. Germline V gene data show CDR1 as SNHLY and CDR2 as FYNNEI. The CDR3 here is CASSPDRGQNSPLHF. CDR3 DNA (partial): TGTGCCAGCAGCCCGGACAGGGGGCAGAATTCACCC. The variable domain in full, completed from reference TRBV2 and TRBJ1-6, reads EPEVTQTPSHQVTQMGQEVILRCVPISNHLYFYWYRQILGQKVEFLVSFYNNEISEKSEIFDDQFSVERPDGSNFTLKIRSTKLEDSAMYFCASSPDRGQNSPLHFGNGTRLTVT.

Ten or more counts support this clone. The CDR3 goes on 3 residues after the read ends, and that part is filled in from the germline J gene. The gene calls are TRBV5-5 and TRBJ2-5; a weak D match, TRBD2 (5 bases). Per the germline V gene, CDR1 is SGHKS and CDR2 is YYEKEE (reference sequence). Trimming stripped 1 base from V and 1 base from J, with 8 bases between. CDR3 length: 14 amino acids. The CDR3 bases that were read are TGTGCCAGCAGCTTGAGAAGCGGCCAAGAGACC. It codes for CASSLRSGQET. The complete CDR3 reads CASSLRSGQETQYF.

This clone was detected ten times or more. With the read ending 3 residues before the CDR3 end, the germline J gene is used to fill in that end. The rearrangement uses TRBV18 and TRBJ1-6, with a weak D call TRBD1 (5 bases). The germline CDR1 and CDR2 sequences are KGHSH and LQKENI. V was shortened by 3 bases and J by 7 bases, with 10 bases between the two germline ends. This CDR3 has 14 residues. CDR3 sequence: CASSPDEGNSPLHF. CDR3 bases read: TGTGCCAGCTCACCGGATGAGGGGAATTCACCC.

The CDR3 protein is CAWSADRNTEAFF. The part of the CDR3 DNA that was read is TGTGCCTGGAGTGCCGACAGGAACACTGAA. The gene calls are TRBV30 and TRBJ1-1; a weak D match, TRBD1 (5 bases). The CDR3 is cut off 3 residues early in the read; its end comes from the germline J gene. The CDR3 totals 13 residues. Germline lookup yields CDR1 GTSNPN and CDR2 SVGIG (reference sequence). Deletions cut 1 base from V and 1 base from J, with 7 bases between. The full variable domain, in which reference TRBV30 and TRBJ1-1 provide the parts outside the CDR3, is SQTIHQWPATLVQPVGSPLSLECTVEGTSNPNLYWYRQAAGRGLQLLFYSVGIGQISSEVPQNLSASRPQDRQFILSSKKLLLSDSGFYLCAWSADRNTEAFFGQGTRLTVV.

This clone was counted ten times or more. Read data end 3 residues before the CDR3 end; the end is taken from the germline J gene. The chain carries TRBV7-3 and TRBJ2-1, with 11 bases matching TRBD2. The germline gives CDR1 SGHTA, CDR2 FQGTGA. The CDR3 loop spans 16 amino acids. The ends lost 5 bases at V and 0 bases at J; junction bases unmatched: 3. Partial CDR3 DNA: TGTGCCAGCAGCAAGGGACTAGCGGTCTCCTACAATGAG. It translates to CASSKGLAVSYNE. The CDR3 in its entirety is CASSKGLAVSYNEQFF.

This clone was detected many times. The CDR3 goes on 3 residues after the read ends, and that part is filled in from the germline J gene. This chain links TRBV28 with TRBJ1-2; D perhaps matches TRBD1 (6 bases). CDR3 length: 15 amino acids. Germline assignment: CDR1 MDHEN and CDR2 SYDVKM. V lost 4 bases, J lost 0 bases, and 12 bases lay in between. CDR3 DNA, as far as it was read: TGTGCCAGCAGTTCCCTTTGGACAGCTAACTATGGC. This sequence encodes CASSSLWTANYG. The entire CDR3 protein is CASSSLWTANYGYTF.

This clone was observed at least ten times. The sequence runs out 3 residues before the end of the CDR3; the remainder is reconstructed from the germline J gene. The chain is built from TRBV28 and TRBJ2-7; no reliable D call. The CDR3 is 14 residues long. The V end lost 8 bases, the J end lost 1 base, and 15 bases lay between the germline ends. CDR1 MDHEN and CDR2 SYDVKM come from the germline V gene. The sequenced part of the CDR3 DNA is TGTGCCAGCCGCCCCGACACCCTGTCCTACGAG. Encoded protein: CASRPDTLSYE. The whole CDR3 reads CASRPDTLSYEQYF.

This clone was found many times. Read coverage stops 3 residues before the CDR3 terminus; the germline J gene supplies the remainder. V gene TRBV19 combines with J gene TRBJ2-5, with 10 bases identical to TRBD2. After removal of 9 bases from V and 3 bases from J, the junction contained 7 bases not matched to a gene. Germline CDR1 reads LNHDA; CDR2 reads SQIVND (reference sequence). The CDR3 extends over 14 amino acids. The CDR3: CASSRTSGEETQYF. The sequenced part of the CDR3 DNA is TGTGCCAGCAGCCGGACTAGCGGTGAAGAGACC.

This clone was detected many times. With the read ending 3 residues before the CDR3 end, the germline J gene is used to fill in that end. This chain joins TRBV28 and TRBJ2-7; 10 bases match TRBD2. V trimming: 1 base; J trimming: 2 bases; junction bases outside the gene matches: 11. CDR1 and CDR2 (germline): MDHEN, SYDVKM. CDR3 size: 18 residues. The CDR3 DNA, read in part, is TGTGCCAGCAGTTTATACGCGGAGGGGACTAGCGTTACCTACGAG. This sequence encodes CASSLYAEGTSVTYE. The full-length CDR3 reads as CASSLYAEGTSVTYEQYF.

In this sample, this clone turned up many times. The read falls 3 residues short of the CDR3 end, and the missing part is taken from the germline J gene. The V gene is TRBV7-6, the J gene TRBJ2-1; no firm D call. CDR1 is SGHVS, CDR2 FNYEAQ, per germline. Trimming took 2 bases from V and 3 from J, leaving 20 bases between them. The CDR3 is made up of 18 amino acids. This CDR3 is CASSLFLKAILNYNEQFF. The CDR3 bases that were read are TGTGCCAGCAGCTTATTCCTAAAAGCCATCCTAAACTACAATGAG. The full variable domain, rest sourced from reference TRBV7-6 and TRBJ2-1, is GAGVSQSPRYKVTKRGQDVALRCDPISGHVSLYWYRQALGQGPEFLTYFNYEAQQDKSGLPNDRFSAERPEGSISTLTIQRTEQRDSAMYRCASSLFLKAILNYNEQFFGPGTRLTVL.

This clone was recorded at least ten times. Read sequence stops 3 residues before the CDR3 end, and the germline J gene provides the missing end. V is TRBV20-1 and J is TRBJ2-5; TRBD1 might be the D (6 bases). Trimming shortened V by 3 bases and J by 4 bases, and 12 bases separated the two germline ends. Germline values: CDR1 DFQATT, CDR2 SNEGSKA (reference sequence). CDR3 size: 13 residues. The CDR3 bases that were read are TGCAGTGCTAGGCCAGGGGCTCGAGAGACC. This sequence encodes CSARPGARET. The whole CDR3 sequence reads CSARPGARETQYF.

This clone was seen many times. Read coverage stops 3 residues before the CDR3 terminus; the germline J gene supplies the remainder. The chain couples TRBV19 to TRBJ1-1; 8 nucleotides align to TRBD1. The CDR3 covers 14 residues. Germline lookup yields CDR1 LNHDA and CDR2 SQIVND (reference sequence). Losses at the gene ends were 5 bases for V and 5 bases for J; bases not matched to a gene: 7. The CDR3 loop reads CASSLGQGSTEAFF. Partial CDR3 DNA: TGTGCCAGTAGTCTAGGACAGGGTTCTACTGAA.

Many counts were recorded for this clone. The DNA ends 3 residues before the CDR3 does, and the rest of the CDR3 is filled in from the germline J gene. The J gene is TRBJ2-1, the V gene TRBV20-1; 16 nucleotides align to TRBD2. The J segment lost 1 base and the V segment lost 3 bases, leaving 12 bases of the junction unmatched. Germline lookup yields CDR1 DFQATT and CDR2 SNEGSKA (reference sequence). The CDR3 sequence is 20 residues long. The CDR3 is CSASGTPGLAGGGSYNEQFF. The CDR3 bases that were read are TGCAGTGCTAGTGGCACCCCGGGACTAGCGGGAGGGGGTTCCTACAATGAG.

This clone was counted at least ten times. The read falls 3 residues short of the CDR3 end, and the missing part is taken from the germline J gene. The rearrangement links TRBV9 to TRBJ2-1; no clear D gene. The V gene's germline CDR1 is SGDLS and CDR2 YYNGEE. Trimming removed 3 bases at V and 0 bases at J, with 10 bases between. The CDR3 is made up of 15 amino acids. The CDR3: CASSAGGSSYNEQFF. CDR3 DNA, as far as it was read: TGTGCCAGCAGCGCTGGCGGTAGCTCCTACAATGAG.

This clone has ten or more counts. The missing CDR3 end, 3 residues past where the read stops, is filled in from the germline J gene. This rearrangement joins TRBV7-2 to TRBJ1-5; TRBD1 is a possible D gene (6 bases). This CDR3 is 14 amino acids long. CDR1 is SGHTA, CDR2 FQGNSA, per germline. CDR3 sequence: CASSLYQGRLPQHF. CDR3 bases read: TGTGCCAGCAGCTTATATCAGGGGCGTCTTCCC. Supplemented by reference TRBV7-2 and TRBJ1-5, the full variable domain reads GAGVSQSPSNKVTEKGKDVELRCDPISGHTALYWYRQSLGQGLEFLIYFQGNSAPDKSGLPSDRFSAERTGGSVSTLTIQRTQQEDSAVYLCASSLYQGRLPQHFGDGTRLSIL.

This clone was seen repeatedly, ten times or more. The read is 3 residues too short to cover the CDR3 end, so that end is filled in from the germline J gene. The chain joins TRBV12-5 to TRBJ2-5; 7 bases are a match to TRBD2. V lost 5 bases to trimming and J lost 5 bases; unmatched junction nucleotides: 2. The V gene's germline CDR1 is LGHNT and CDR2 FRNRAP. CDR3 length: 12 residues. CDR3 bases read: TGTGCTAGTGGTAGGCGGGGGGAGACC. Protein product: CASGRRGET. The entire CDR3 sequence reads CASGRRGETQYF. The variable domain in full, with the rest retrieved from reference TRBV12-5 and TRBJ2-5, is DARVTQTPRHKVTEMGQEVTMRCQPILGHNTVFWYRQTMMQGLELLAYFRNRAPLDDSGMPKDRFSAEMPDATLATLKIQPSEPRDSAVYFCASGRRGETQYFGPGTRLLVL.